One T cell receptor (beta chain) is described in this entry. This sample was included in a study of control samples from healthy donors and cancer patients. CDR3 size: 14 residues. Germline V gene data show CDR1 as MGHRA and CDR2 as YSYEKL. Trimming pared 0 bases from V and 5 bases from J, leaving 10 bases between. Sequencing used immunoSEQ multiplex PCR; TCRdb keeps in-frame clones, though not all of them. The repertoire includes 150,000 to 200,000 clones, around 87% of them detected once, and 1.2% to 1.5% sits in the top ten. The clonotype comes from a woman aged 45 to 65 in good health. V and J are TRBV4-1 and TRBJ2-5, with D maybe TRBD2 (6 bases). Sequencing was performed on blood. CDR3 sequence reads: CASSQDPGRETQYF. Here the CDR3 DNA reads TGCGCCAGCAGCCAAGATCCGGGGAGGGAGACCCAGTACTTC.